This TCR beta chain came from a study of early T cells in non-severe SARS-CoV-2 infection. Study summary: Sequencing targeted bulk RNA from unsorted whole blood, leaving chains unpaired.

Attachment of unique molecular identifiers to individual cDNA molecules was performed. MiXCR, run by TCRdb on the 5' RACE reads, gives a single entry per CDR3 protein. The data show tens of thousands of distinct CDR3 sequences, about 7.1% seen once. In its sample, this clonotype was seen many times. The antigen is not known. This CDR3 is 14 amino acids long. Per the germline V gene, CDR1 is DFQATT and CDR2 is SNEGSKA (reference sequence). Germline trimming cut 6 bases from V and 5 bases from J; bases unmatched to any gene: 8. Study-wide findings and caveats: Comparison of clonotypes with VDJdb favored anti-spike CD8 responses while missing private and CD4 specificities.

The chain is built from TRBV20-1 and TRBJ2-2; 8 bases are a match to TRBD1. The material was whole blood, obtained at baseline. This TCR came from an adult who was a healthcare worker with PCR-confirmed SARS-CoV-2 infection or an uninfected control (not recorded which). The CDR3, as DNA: TGCAGTGCCCCCAGGGGGCTTTTGACCGGGGAGCTGTTTTTT. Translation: CSAPRGLLTGELFF.